This T cell receptor beta chain was sequenced in a study of CD8 T cells in ankylosing spondylitis. Unmatched junction bases numbered 17, after V lost 4 bases and J lost 2 bases. Germline loops: CDR1 SGHAT, CDR2 FQDESV (reference sequence). The CDR3 is made up of 19 amino acids. Quantitative 5'-RACE with molecular barcodes was used to make the TCR beta libraries. TCRdb recomputed calls from the 5' RACE reads with MiXCR, one row per CDR3 protein. The data contain approximately 200,000 distinct CDR3 sequences, more than 10% of them singletons. Findings and caveats of the study: Researchers reportedly found disease-linked clones significantly enriched in matched ankylosing spondylitis synovial fluid. Clones linked with disease were CD8+ and fairly uncommon in the peripheral blood. Certain motif variants had earlier appeared in reactive arthritis synovial fluid and blood.

Only a few counts were recorded for this clonotype. Its target is unknown. The TCR was taken from a male donor with ankylosing spondylitis or in good health (not recorded which). V and J are TRBV11-1 and TRBJ2-1; 7 bases fit TRBD2. The sample consisted of blood, either unsorted or a sorted T cell fraction (not recorded which). DNA of the CDR3: TGTGCCAGCAGCTCCCGGGAGTACCCCCAAGCGGGACCCTACAATGAGCAGTTCTTC. It translates to CASSSREYPQAGPYNEQFF.